What follows is one T cell receptor beta chain and its context. Its antigen remains undetermined. No clone much larger than this one lies a single base away; base qualities are absent. The cohort consisted of 600 to 700 healthy bone marrow donors. At the time of sampling, every cohort member was nominally healthy, though immune exposures that went unrecorded were likely present. The donor tested CMV seronegative, placing the donor among the 350 to 400 seronegative members of the cohort. Each donor provided a peripheral blood sample, and peripheral blood mononuclear cells were used for TCR beta sequencing. Genomic DNA was extracted from the blood cell samples with the Qiagen DNeasy Blood Extraction Kit. The data belong to a study of cytomegalovirus exposure and HLA in healthy donors (dated by TCRdb to about 2017). The study in broad terms: In an earlier analysis of some 550 of the donors, 250 to 300 Gb of sequence data and about 110 million unique TCR beta sequences from 150 million to 200 million T cells were reported. An early release that covered about 600 HLA-typed donors contained about 290 gigabases of sequencing data and around 80 million unique TCR sequences. The genetic ancestry cluster associated with self-reported Caucasian donors included around four fifths of the 300 to 450 genotyped donors. The study was designed to test whether signatures of past pathogen exposure could be identified by cataloging public T cell receptors. The T cell repertoires of 670 or so subjects were profiled by immunosequencing and related to cytomegalovirus serostatus. Besides the first cohort of 666 subjects, a separate validation cohort made up of 90 to 150 different subjects was used. To predict cytomegalovirus infection status, the study combined high-throughput TCR immunosequencing, statistical association of individual TCRs with disease status, and machine learning. In a later analysis, previously published TCR beta repertoires from more than 500 donors were re-analyzed and high-resolution HLA genotyping was added so that TCR occurrence patterns could be studied. Rather than using new phenotypic data, the later analysis identified candidate immune exposures from TCR beta sequences and from how often those sequences occurred across donors. In an earlier analysis of 550 to 700 of the donors, high-throughput TCR beta sequencing was used to judge whether each TCR beta V gene segment behaved as functional or pseudogenic. Donor age, sex, ethnicity and CMV serostatus were compiled alongside the repertoire data. Genome-wide SNP genotypes for about three fifths of the roughly 670 donors were used in a later genetic analysis, which treated that subset as a discovery cohort. Every repertoire in the discovery cohort had been generated on one and the same sequencing platform. HLA typing included class I and class II loci at four-digit resolution. Typing coverage varied by locus: about 629-640 donors for A, B, C, DRB1 and DQB1; under 550 for DQA1; 606 for DPA1; roughly 450 for DPB1. Because of strong linkage in the cohort, roughly five DR-DQ haplotypes were treated as single units for association and clustering. Among some 400 genotyped donors of the cohort, an average of roughly 230,000 unique TCR beta nucleotide sequences was sequenced per donor, of which about 18% were non-productive. Broader findings and caveats from the paper: A cluster of highly shared sequence variants was judged likely to represent a technical artifact of the sequencing pipeline. Most TCR sequences were observed very rarely across donors, whereas some public TCRs were present in many individuals. In an earlier analysis of 587 of the donors, most TCR beta V segments appeared in productive rearrangements about 87% or about 30% of the time, broadly matching IMGT annotations. According to a later analysis, parvovirus B19, influenza, CMV and Epstein-Barr virus appeared linked to several top co-occurrence clusters. The study listed approximately 150 TCR beta chains as associated with cytomegalovirus. Strong co-occurrence of HLA alleles, especially DR and DQ, made assigning TCR associations to individual alleles difficult. For the cohort, immune exposure information was limited to CMV serostatus. The authors suggested that the approach could potentially be generalized to other disease states and immunological phenotypes. In vitro tests confirmed that a few of the cytomegalovirus-associated TCR beta chains recognize cytomegalovirus antigens. According to a later genetic analysis, donors in an Asian-associated ancestry cluster had fewer N-insertions in productive TCRs than the approximately 700-donor mean. Sequencing depth was assumed to be roughly uniform across donors in the presence/absence analyses, though that assumption may not hold. Linkage disequilibrium might explain the correlated functional status among segregating V segments, but an unknown experimental factor could not be excluded. At a false discovery rate of 0.05, a later analysis linked 16,951 TCR beta sequences to specific HLA alleles. In a later genetic analysis, a missense DCLRE1C variant was associated with V-gene and J-gene trimming of TCR beta chains, and the association was replicated in an independent cohort. A further reported finding was that TCR beta sequences accurately predicted the HLA-A and HLA-B alleles for most subjects in the first cohort. In a later analysis, HLA-associated TCR beta chains were found to be more clonally expanded and to have lower generation probabilities than equally common non-associated chains. Cytomegalovirus status was reported to be diagnosed by the classifier with high specificity and sensitivity in both the original and validation cohorts. In a later analysis, the rate of TCR association differed among HLA loci, with DRB1 alleles having the most associated TCRs and HLA-C alleles having the fewest. In this cohort, only TCR beta chains were sequenced, and detectable features were limited by the absence of alpha or paired-chain data. Because counts were too low, some 17 rarely observed V segments, including chromosome 9 orphons, were left out of the earlier analysis of about 500 of the donors. Because HLA typing was unavailable for some donors at each locus, only the typed subset was used in association tests. A later analysis found that most CMV-associated TCR beta chains appeared HLA-restricted, with HLA associations seemingly driven largely by CMV exposure.

The method was the immunoSEQ multiplex PCR assay. For the multiplex PCR, a mixture combining 60 forward primers for TCR Vbeta segments and 13 reverse primers for TCR Jbeta segments was used. The CDR3 region of rearranged TCR beta genes was amplified from genomic DNA by a multiplex PCR assay. On the Illumina HiSeq System, the amplified TCR beta libraries were sequenced as 87-base-pair reads. The authors processed their data as follows. Across the 600 to 700 repertoires, a later analysis counted around 80 million unique TCR beta chains, 8.5 million to 12 million of which were shared by at least two donors. A nearest-neighbor algorithm error-corrected the raw reads and collapsed the reads into unique sequences, merging closely related sequences to remove PCR and sequencing errors. CDR3 sequences were aligned to IMGT reference sequences to assign V, D and J gene segments. For a sequence to be retained, a match of at least six nucleotides was required to both a V gene segment and a J gene segment. Rearrangements were called productive when the CDR3 lacked stop codons and stayed in frame with V and J; all others were non-productive. Following IMGT convention, CDR3 was defined as the stretch from the second conserved V-encoded cysteine up to the conserved J-encoded phenylalanine. Sequences without an unambiguous match to a single V gene segment were excluded from the earlier analysis of over 500 of the donors. In an earlier analysis of around 590 of the donors, a V segment was called functional when productive rearrangements were above 56.7%, and segregating when the standard deviation between donors exceeded 5%. A statistical classification framework was built for diagnosing cytomegalovirus status from the catalog of TCR beta chain sequences. In a later analysis, V and J genes were assigned by comparing TCR nucleotide sequences against IMGT/GENE-DB human TR gene sequences. A later analysis assigned CDR3 sequences and most-parsimonious VDJ recombination scenarios with the TCRdist pipeline. A later analysis defined each TCR beta chain by its CDR3 amino acid sequence plus V-gene family, and excluded reads lacking a unique V-gene family. As a way to deal with suspected cross-contamination and a sequencing artifact, a later analysis dropped nearly 600 nucleotide sequences that were highly shared and had low generation probability. In a later analysis, a clonal expansion index was calculated for each public chain from normalized within-repertoire ranks of inferred template counts. A later analysis computed generation probabilities with a VDJ recombination model fitted to out-of-frame rearrangements, and checked the results against IGoR. In a later analysis, hypergeometric tests were used to score TCR-TCR, TCR-HLA and TCR-CMV co-occurrence, with a repertoire-size bias correction applied to TCR pairs. To estimate false discovery rates, a later analysis permuted the HLA or CMV assignments 20 times. In a later analysis, co-occurring TCRs were grouped with DBSCAN, and TCRdist sequence similarity was added when clustering was performed within HLA-allele-positive subsets. Repertoires with fewer than 30,000 or more than 120,000 public chains, plus five repertoires with anomalous nucleotide sharing, were excluded from co-occurrence clustering. The source is immuneACCESS, and TCRdb retained only in-frame sequences with V and J called. Part of the clones is not carried over; for the studies checked, unresolved V genes explain less than half of this, and the remainder is unexplained. The V and J calls and clone size were taken over from that table, and D and trimming were inferred from the DNA. The table for this sample lists tens of thousands of clones; around 80% of them were counted only once. 1.5% to 2% of the sample goes to the ten largest clones.

Sequencing used PBMCs. This receptor was identified in a man younger than 35 in good health and CMV-seronegative.

The sequenced DNA is TGTGCCAGCAGCTTGGGACTAGCGGGGATCAATGAGCAGTTCTTC. It specifies CASSLGLAGINEQFF. The V and J genes are TRBV7-9 and TRBJ2-1, and 13 bases in between align with TRBD2. Clipping removes 3 bases from V and 6 bases from J, with 2 as the unmatched junction base count. The CDR3, cysteine through phenylalanine, is 15 amino acids long. The entry retains the CDR3 DNA only, 45 bases that are in frame from base 1. For CDR1 and CDR2, the germline V gene (reference sequence) lists SEHNR and FQNEAQ.